The subject of this entry is one T cell receptor beta chain. V shed 5 bases, J shed 3 bases, and the junction held 7 bases outside the gene matches. CDR1 is MNHEY and CDR2 is SMNVEV in the germline V gene (reference sequence). The CDR3 has 15 amino acids. The data were obtained in a study of cytomegalovirus exposure and HLA in healthy donors. Here immunoSEQ multiplex PCR was the method, and the copy in TCRdb shows in-frame clones only, minus some. Among some 120,000 clones listed, 88% were seen once. V usage is TRBV27 and J usage is TRBJ2-1, with 7 nucleotides matching TRBD2. What was sequenced was PBMCs. This sequence was found in a man under 40 in good health and CMV-seronegative. In DNA form, the CDR3 reads TGTGCCAGCAGTACCCTAGCGGAGCTCTACAATGAGCAGTTCTTC. It yields the protein CASSTLAELYNEQFF.